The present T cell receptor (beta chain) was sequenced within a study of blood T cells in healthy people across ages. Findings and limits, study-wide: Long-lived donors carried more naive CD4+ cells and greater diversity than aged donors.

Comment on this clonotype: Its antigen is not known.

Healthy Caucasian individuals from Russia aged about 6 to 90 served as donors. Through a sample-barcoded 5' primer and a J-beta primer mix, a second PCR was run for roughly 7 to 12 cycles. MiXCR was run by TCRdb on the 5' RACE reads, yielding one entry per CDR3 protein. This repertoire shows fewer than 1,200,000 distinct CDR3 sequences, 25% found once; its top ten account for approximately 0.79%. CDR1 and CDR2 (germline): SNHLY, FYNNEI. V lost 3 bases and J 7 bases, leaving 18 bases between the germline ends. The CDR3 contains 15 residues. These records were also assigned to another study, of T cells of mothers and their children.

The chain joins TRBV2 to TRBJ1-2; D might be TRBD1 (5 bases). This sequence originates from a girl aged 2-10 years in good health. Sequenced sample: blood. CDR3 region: CASSDGLSWGGGYTF. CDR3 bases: TGTGCCAGCAGTGACGGATTGAGTTGGGGGGGTGGCTACACCTTC.